The sequence of this T cell receptor beta chain was determined in a study of T cells in Graves' hyperthyroidism and ophthalmopathy. With V trimmed by 3 bases and J by 6 bases, 7 bases remained unmatched. The CDR3 runs to 14 residues. Germline CDR1 reads DFQATT; CDR2 reads SNEGSKA (reference sequence). Graves' hyperthyroidism was deemed stable absent ophthalmopathy progression within 18 months. Authors of the study amplified TCR beta CDR3 regions from RNA transcripts. The TCR CDR3 was amplified in a first-round RT-PCR using the HTBI primer set. TCRdb reanalysed the multiplex PCR reads using MiXCR and keeps one entry per CDR3 protein. The data show 540,000 or so distinct CDR3 sequences, around 16% seen once. This clonotype was seen at least ten times.

The material sequenced was blood. This rearrangement joins TRBV20-1 to TRBJ2-7; 11 bases are shared with TRBD1. The sequence derives from a woman aged 25 to 39 with Graves' hyperthyroidism. CDR3 DNA sequence: TGCAGTGCTAGTTCCGGACAGGGGGCCGGCGAGCAGTACTTC. Its protein is CSASSGQGAGEQYF.